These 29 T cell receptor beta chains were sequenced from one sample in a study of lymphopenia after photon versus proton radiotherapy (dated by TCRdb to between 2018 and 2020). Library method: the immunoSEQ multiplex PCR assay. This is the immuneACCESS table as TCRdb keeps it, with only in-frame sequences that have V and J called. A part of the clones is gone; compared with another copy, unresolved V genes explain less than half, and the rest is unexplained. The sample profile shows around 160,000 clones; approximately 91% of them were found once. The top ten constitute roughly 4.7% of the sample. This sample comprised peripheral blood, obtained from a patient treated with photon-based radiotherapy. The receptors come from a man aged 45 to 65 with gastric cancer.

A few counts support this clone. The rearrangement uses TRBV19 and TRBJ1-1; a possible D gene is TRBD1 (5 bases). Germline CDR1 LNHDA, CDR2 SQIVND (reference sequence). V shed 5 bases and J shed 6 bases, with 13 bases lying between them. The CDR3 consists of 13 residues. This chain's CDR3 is CASSGAGDPEAFF. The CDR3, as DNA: TGTGCCAGTAGTGGAGCTGGGGACCCTGAAGCTTTCTTT.

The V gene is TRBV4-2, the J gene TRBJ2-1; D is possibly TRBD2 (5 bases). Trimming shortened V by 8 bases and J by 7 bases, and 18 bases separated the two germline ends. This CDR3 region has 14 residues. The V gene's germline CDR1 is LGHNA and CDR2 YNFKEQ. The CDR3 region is CASRSGSATNEQFF. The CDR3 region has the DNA TGTGCCAGCCGTAGTGGGAGCGCTACGAATGAGCAGTTCTTC.

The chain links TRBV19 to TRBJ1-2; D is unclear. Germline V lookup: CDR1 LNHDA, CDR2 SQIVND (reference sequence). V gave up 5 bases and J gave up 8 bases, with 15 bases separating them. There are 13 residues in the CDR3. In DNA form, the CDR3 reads TGTGCCAGTAGTCCCCGGAAGCTGGTCGGCTACACCTTC. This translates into CASSPRKLVGYTF. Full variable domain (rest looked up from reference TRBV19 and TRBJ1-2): DGGITQSPKYLFRKEGQNVTLSCEQNLNHDAMYWYRQDPGQGLRLIYYSQIVNDFQKGDIAEGYSVSREKKESFPLTVTSAQKNPTAFYLCASSPRKLVGYTFGSGTRLTVV.

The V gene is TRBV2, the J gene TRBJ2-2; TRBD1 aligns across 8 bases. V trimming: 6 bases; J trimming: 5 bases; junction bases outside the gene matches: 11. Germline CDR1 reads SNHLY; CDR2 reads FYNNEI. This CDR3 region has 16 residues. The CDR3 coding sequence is TGTGCCAGCAGATTCCTAGGGACAGGAGCTACCGGGGAGCTGTTTTTT. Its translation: CASRFLGTGATGELFF. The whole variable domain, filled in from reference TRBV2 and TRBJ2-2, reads EPEVTQTPSHQVTQMGQEVILRCVPISNHLYFYWYRQILGQKVEFLVSFYNNEISEKSEIFDDQFSVERPDGSNFTLKIRSTKLEDSAMYFCASRFLGTGATGELFFGEGSRLTVL.

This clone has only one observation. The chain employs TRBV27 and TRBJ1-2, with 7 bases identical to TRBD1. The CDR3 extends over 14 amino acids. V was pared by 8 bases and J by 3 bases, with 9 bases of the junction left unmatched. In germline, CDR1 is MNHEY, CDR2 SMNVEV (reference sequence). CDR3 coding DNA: TGTGCCAGCGCACAGGGGTGGAAGGACTATGGCTACACCTTC. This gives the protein CASAQGWKDYGYTF.

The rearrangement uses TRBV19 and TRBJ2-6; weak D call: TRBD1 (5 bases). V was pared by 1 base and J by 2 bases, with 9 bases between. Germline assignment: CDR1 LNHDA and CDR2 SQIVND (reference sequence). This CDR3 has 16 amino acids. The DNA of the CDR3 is TGTGCCAGTAGTATAGCTGGGGCAACTGGGGCCAACGTCCTGACTTTC. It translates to CASSIAGATGANVLTF.

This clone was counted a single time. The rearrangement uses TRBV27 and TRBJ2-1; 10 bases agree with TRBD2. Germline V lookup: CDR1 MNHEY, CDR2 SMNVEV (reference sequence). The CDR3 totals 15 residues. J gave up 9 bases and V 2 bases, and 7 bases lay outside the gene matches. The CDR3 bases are TGTGCCAGCAGTTTAGACCTAGCGGGAGACTTTGAGCAGTTCTTC. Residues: CASSLDLAGDFEQFF.

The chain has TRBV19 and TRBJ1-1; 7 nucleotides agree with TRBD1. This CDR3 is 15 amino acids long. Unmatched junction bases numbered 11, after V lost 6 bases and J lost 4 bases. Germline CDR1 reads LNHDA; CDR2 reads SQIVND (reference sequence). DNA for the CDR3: TGTGCCAGTAGCCCCGACAGGGTGGGAGGCACTGAAGCTTTCTTT. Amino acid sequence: CASSPDRVGGTEAFF.

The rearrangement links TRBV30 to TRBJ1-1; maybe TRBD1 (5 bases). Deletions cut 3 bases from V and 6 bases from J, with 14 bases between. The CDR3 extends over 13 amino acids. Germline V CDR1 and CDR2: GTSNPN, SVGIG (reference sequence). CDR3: CAWSEQGVSEAFF. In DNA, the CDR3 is TGTGCCTGGAGCGAGCAGGGAGTTTCTGAAGCTTTCTTT.

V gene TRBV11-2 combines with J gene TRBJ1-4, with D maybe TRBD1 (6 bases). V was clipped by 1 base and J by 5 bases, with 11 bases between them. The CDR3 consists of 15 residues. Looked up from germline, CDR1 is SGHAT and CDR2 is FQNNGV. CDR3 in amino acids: CASSLGWQGNEKLFF. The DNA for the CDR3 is TGTGCCAGCAGCTTAGGTTGGCAGGGGAATGAAAAACTGTTTTTT.

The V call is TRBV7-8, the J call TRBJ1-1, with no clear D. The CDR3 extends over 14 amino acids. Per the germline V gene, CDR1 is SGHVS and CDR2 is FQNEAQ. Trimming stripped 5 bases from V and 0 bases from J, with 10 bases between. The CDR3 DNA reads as TGTGCCAGCAGCAGAAACAACATGAACACTGAAGCTTTCTTT. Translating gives CASSRNNMNTEAFF.

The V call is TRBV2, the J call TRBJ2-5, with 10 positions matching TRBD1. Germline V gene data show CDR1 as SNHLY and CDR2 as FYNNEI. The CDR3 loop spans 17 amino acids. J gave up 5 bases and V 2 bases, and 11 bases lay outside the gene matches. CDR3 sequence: CASSELFGDRGGETQYF. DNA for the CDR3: TGTGCCAGCAGTGAATTATTTGGGGACAGGGGTGGCGAGACCCAGTACTTC.

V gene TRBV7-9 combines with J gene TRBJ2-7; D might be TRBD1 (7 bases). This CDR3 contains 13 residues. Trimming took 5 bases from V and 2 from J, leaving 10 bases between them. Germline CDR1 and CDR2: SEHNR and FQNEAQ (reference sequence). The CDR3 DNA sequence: TGTGCCAGCAGCGGAGGGACAGCCTACGAGCAGTACTTC. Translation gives CASSGGTAYEQYF.

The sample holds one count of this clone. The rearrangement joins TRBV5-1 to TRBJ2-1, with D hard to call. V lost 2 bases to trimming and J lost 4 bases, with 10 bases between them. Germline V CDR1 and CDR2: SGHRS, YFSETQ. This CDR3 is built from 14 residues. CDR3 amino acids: CASSLGSAYNEQFF. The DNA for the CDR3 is TGCGCCAGCAGCTTAGGATCGGCATACAATGAGCAGTTCTTC.

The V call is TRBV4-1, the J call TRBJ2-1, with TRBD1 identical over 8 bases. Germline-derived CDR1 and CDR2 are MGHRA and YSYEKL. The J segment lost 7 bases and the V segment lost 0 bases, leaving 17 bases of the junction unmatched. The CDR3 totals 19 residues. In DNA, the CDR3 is TGCGCCAGCAGCCAAGACACCCCCGTTACTAGGACAGGGAGGAATGAGCAGTTCTTC. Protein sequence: CASSQDTPVTRTGRNEQFF.

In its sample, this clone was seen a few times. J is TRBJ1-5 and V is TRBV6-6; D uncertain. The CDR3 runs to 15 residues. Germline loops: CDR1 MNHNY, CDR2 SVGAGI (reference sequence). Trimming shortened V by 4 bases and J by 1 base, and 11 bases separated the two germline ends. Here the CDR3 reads CASSSHDMSNQPQHF. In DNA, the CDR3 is TGTGCCAGCAGTTCCCATGACATGAGCAATCAGCCCCAGCATTTT.

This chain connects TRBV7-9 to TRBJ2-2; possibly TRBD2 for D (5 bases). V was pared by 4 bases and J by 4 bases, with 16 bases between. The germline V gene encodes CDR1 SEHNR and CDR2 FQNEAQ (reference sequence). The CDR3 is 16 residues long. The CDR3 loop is CASSYDAGSRTGELFF. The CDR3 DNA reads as TGTGCCAGCAGCTATGACGCGGGCAGCCGCACCGGGGAGCTGTTTTTT. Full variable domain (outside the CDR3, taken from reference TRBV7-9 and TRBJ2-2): DTGVSQNPRHKITKRGQNVTFRCDPISEHNRLYWYRQTLGQGPEFLTYFQNEAQLEKSRLLSDRFSAERPKGSFSTLEIQRTEQGDSAMYLCASSYDAGSRTGELFFGEGSRLTVL.

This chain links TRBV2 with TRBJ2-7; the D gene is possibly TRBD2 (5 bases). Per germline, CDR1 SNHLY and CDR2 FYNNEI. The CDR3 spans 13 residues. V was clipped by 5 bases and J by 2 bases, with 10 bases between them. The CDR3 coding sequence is TGTGCCAGCAGTCTGTTCGGGACCTACGAGCAGTACTTC. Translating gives CASSLFGTYEQYF.

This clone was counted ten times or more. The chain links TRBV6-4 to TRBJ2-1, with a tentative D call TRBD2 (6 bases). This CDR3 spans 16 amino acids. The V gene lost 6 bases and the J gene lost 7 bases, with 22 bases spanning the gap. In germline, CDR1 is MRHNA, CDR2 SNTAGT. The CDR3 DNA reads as TGTGCCAGCAGACCTAGCTCTCGCGGGATCGGAAATGAGCAGTTCTTC. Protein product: CASRPSSRGIGNEQFF.

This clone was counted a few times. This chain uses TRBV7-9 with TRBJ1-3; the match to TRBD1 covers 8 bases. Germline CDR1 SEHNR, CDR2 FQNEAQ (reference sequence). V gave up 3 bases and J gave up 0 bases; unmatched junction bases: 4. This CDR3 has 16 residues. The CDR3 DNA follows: TGTGCCAGCAGCTTGTATGGACAGGGCTCTGGAAACACCATATATTTT. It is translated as CASSLYGQGSGNTIYF. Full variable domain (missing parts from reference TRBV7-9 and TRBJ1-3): DTGVSQNPRHKITKRGQNVTFRCDPISEHNRLYWYRQTLGQGPEFLTYFQNEAQLEKSRLLSDRFSAERPKGSFSTLEIQRTEQGDSAMYLCASSLYGQGSGNTIYFGEGSWLTVV.

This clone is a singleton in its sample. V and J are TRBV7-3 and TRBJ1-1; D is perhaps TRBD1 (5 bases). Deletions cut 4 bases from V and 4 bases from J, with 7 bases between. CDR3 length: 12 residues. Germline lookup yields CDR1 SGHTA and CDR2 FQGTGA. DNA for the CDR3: TGTGCCAGCAGCTCAAGGGGCACTGAAGCTTTCTTT. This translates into CASSSRGTEAFF.

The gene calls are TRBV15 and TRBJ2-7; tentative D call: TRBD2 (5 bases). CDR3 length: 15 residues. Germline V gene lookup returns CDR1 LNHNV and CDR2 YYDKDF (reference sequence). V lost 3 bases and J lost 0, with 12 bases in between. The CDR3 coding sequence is TGTGCCACCAGCAGGGAGGCCTCGTCCTCCTACGAGCAGTACTTC. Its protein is CATSREASSSYEQYF. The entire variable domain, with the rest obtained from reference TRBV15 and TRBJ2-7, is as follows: DAMVIQNPRYQVTQFGKPVTLSCSQTLNHNVMYWYQQKSSQAPKLLFHYYDKDFNNEADTPDNFQSRRPNTSFCFLDIRSPGLGDTAMYLCATSREASSSYEQYFGPGTRLTVT.

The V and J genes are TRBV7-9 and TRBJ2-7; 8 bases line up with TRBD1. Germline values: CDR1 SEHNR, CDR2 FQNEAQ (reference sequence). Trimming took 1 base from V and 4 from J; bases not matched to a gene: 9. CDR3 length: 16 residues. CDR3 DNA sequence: TGTGCCAGCAGCTTAGAGCAGGGGGCCAAGAGATACGAGCAGTACTTC. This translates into CASSLEQGAKRYEQYF.

The CDR3 DNA is TGTGCCAGCAGCTTAGCGGGGGACAGGGGGTCCTACGAGCAGTACTTC. Its protein is CASSLAGDRGSYEQYF. V gene TRBV7-8 combines with J gene TRBJ2-7; 11 bases fit TRBD1. With V trimmed by 0 bases and J by 1 base, 2 bases remained unmatched. This CDR3 is 16 amino acids long. CDR1 is SGHVS, CDR2 FQNEAQ, per germline.

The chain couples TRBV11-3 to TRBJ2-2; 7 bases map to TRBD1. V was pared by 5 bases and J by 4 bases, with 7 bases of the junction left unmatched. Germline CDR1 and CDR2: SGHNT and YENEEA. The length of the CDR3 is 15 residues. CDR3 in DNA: TGTGCCAGCAGCCCACAGGGGCTATCCACCGGGGAGCTGTTTTTT. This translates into CASSPQGLSTGELFF.

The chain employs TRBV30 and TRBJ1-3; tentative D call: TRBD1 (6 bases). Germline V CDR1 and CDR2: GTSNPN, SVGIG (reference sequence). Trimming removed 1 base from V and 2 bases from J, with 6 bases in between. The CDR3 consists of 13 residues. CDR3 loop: CAWSEGAGNTIYF. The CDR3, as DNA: TGTGCCTGGAGTGAGGGGGCTGGAAACACCATATATTTT.

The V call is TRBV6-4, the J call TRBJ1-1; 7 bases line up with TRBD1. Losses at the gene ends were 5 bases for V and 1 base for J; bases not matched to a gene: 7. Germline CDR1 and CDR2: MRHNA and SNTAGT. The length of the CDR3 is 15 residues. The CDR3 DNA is TGTGCCAGCAGTCCCTCCCAGGGGGGGAACACTGAAGCTTTCTTT. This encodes CASSPSQGGNTEAFF.

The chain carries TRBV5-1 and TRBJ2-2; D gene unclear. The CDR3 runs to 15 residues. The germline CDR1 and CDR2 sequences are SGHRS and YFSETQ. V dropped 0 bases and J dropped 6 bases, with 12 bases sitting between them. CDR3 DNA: TGCGCCAGCAGCTTGGAAACCTCGGGCTCCGGGGAGCTGTTTTTT. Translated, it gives CASSLETSGSGELFF.

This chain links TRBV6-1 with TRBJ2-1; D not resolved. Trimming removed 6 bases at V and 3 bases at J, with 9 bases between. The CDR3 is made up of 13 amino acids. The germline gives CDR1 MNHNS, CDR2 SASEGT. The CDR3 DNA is TGTGCCAGCAGGGAAAACAGCTACAATGAGCAGTTCTTC. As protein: CASRENSYNEQFF.